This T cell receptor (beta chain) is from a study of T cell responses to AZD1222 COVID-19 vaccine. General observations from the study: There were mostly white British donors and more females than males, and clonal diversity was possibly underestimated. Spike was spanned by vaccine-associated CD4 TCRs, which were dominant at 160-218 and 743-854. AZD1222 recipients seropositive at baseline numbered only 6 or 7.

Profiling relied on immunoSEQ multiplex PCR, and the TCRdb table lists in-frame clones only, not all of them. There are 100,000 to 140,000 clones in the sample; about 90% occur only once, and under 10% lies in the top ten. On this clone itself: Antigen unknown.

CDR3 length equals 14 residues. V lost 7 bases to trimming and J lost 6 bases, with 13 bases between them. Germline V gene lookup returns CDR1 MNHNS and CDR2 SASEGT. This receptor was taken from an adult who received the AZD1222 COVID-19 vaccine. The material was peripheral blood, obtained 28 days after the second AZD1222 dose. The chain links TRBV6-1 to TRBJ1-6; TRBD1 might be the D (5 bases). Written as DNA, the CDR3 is TGTGCCAGCATTCCCACAGGAGTTAATTCACCCCTCCACTTT. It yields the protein CASIPTGVNSPLHF.